Each of the 8 T cell receptor beta chains below was sequenced from the same sample in a study of blood T cell repertoires in COVID-19. Profiling relied on immunoSEQ multiplex PCR, and the TCRdb table lists in-frame clones only, not all of them. Among 200,000 to 250,000 clones listed, about 90% were seen once. The sequenced sample consisted of PBMCs or T cells enriched from blood (not recorded which). The receptors were sampled from a man younger than 40 who had recovered from COVID-19.

The gene calls are TRBV7-8 and TRBJ1-6; tentative D call: TRBD1 (5 bases). Trimming pared 3 bases from V and 10 bases from J, leaving 10 bases between. In germline, CDR1 is SGHVS, CDR2 FQNEAQ. This CDR3 has 13 amino acids. CDR3: CASSLIQGSPLHF. The CDR3 nucleotides are TGTGCCAGCAGCTTGATCCAGGGCTCACCCCTCCACTTT.

This chain connects TRBV15 to TRBJ1-2, with a weak D call TRBD1 (6 bases). Germline CDR1 LNHNV, CDR2 YYDKDF (reference sequence). V lost 3 bases and J 4 bases, leaving 12 bases between the germline ends. The CDR3 covers 14 residues. This chain's CDR3 is CATSSLQGGYGYTF. The CDR3, as DNA: TGTGCCACCAGCAGCCTACAGGGTGGCTATGGCTACACCTTC. The whole variable domain, filled in from reference TRBV15 and TRBJ1-2, reads DAMVIQNPRYQVTQFGKPVTLSCSQTLNHNVMYWYQQKSSQAPKLLFHYYDKDFNNEADTPDNFQSRRPNTSFCFLDIRSPGLGDTAMYLCATSSLQGGYGYTFGSGTRLTVV.

Here the CDR3 DNA reads TGCAGTGCTAGTGGCGCGGGTTCTTACGAGCAGTACTTC. Translating it yields CSASGAGSYEQYF. This chain joins TRBV20-1 and TRBJ2-7, with a tentative D call TRBD2 (5 bases). Germline CDR1 and CDR2: DFQATT and SNEGSKA (reference sequence). Trimming stripped 3 bases from V and 4 bases from J, with 13 bases between. The CDR3 is 13 amino acids.

The gene calls are TRBV19 and TRBJ1-1, with D hard to call. The CDR3 covers 14 residues. CDR1 LNHDA and CDR2 SQIVND come from the germline V gene (reference sequence). The V and J ends lost 7 bases and 3 bases respectively, with 15 bases between them. CDR3 amino acids: CASTLTRAYTEAFF. CDR3 nucleotide sequence: TGTGCCAGTACCTTGACACGCGCTTACACTGAAGCTTTCTTT.

The CDR3 is CASSLAPTGNSGYTF. The CDR3 region has the DNA TGTGCCAGCAGCTTAGCCCCCACAGGGAATTCGGGCTACACCTTC. The chain joins TRBV7-2 to TRBJ1-2; possible D gene TRBD1, 6 bases. Trimming left V 0 bases short and J 8 bases short, with 16 bases between. Germline CDR1 SGHTA, CDR2 FQGNSA. The CDR3 is 15 amino acids. The whole variable domain, filled in from reference TRBV7-2 and TRBJ1-2, reads GAGVSQSPSNKVTEKGKDVELRCDPISGHTALYWYRQSLGQGLEFLIYFQGNSAPDKSGLPSDRFSAERTGGSVSTLTIQRTQQEDSAVYLCASSLAPTGNSGYTFGSGTRLTVV.

The chain uses TRBV29-1 and TRBJ2-2; 8 bases are shared with TRBD1. The CDR3 is made up of 13 amino acids. The germline CDR1 and CDR2 sequences are SQVTM and ANQGSEA. After removal of 5 bases from V and 5 bases from J, the junction contained 4 bases not matched to a gene. The chain's CDR3 is CSVHGQGTGELFF. The CDR3 DNA reads TGCAGCGTTCACGGACAGGGAACCGGGGAGCTGTTTTTT.

The rearrangement uses TRBV4-3 and TRBJ2-1; maybe TRBD1 (5 bases). V was pared by 0 bases and J by 5 bases, with 8 bases between. Germline V gene data show CDR1 as LGHNA and CDR2 as YSLEER. This CDR3 has 14 amino acids. The CDR3 loop reads CASSQEQEDNEQFF. The DNA of the CDR3 is TGCGCCAGCAGCCAAGAACAGGAAGACAATGAGCAGTTCTTC.

This chain links TRBV7-2 with TRBJ2-7, with 12 bases fitting TRBD1. Trimming cost V 5 bases and J 4 bases; bases outside gene matches: 6. The CDR3 is made up of 15 amino acids. Per the germline V gene, CDR1 is SGHTA and CDR2 is FQGNSA. CDR3 sequence reads: CASSVGTGGGYEQYF. The CDR3 DNA is TGTGCCAGCAGCGTCGGGACAGGGGGCGGGTACGAGCAGTACTTC.